This TCR beta chain was recorded in a study of T cell changes during pregnancy in multiple sclerosis. The repertoire was sequenced with immunoSEQ multiplex PCR; TCRdb's copy has only in-frame clones and lacks some. The sample has some 87,000 clones, about 95% seen once; the top ten hold more than 0.85%. This CDR3 is built from 13 residues. The specimen comprised peripheral blood, sampled in the second trimester of pregnancy. The J gene is TRBJ1-1, the V gene TRBV12-1. TRBV12-1 is a pseudogene. The clonotype comes from a female donor with multiple sclerosis, enrolled in a pregnancy study. CDR3 loop: CASSPTRESEAFF. CDR3 nucleotides: TGTGCCAGCAGCCCAACGAGGGAGTCCGAAGCTTTCTTT.